This is a list of T cell receptor beta chains from one sample in a study of OX40 agonist ivuxolimab in advanced cancers. Assay used: immunoSEQ multiplex PCR; TCRdb lists only in-frame clones, some missing. The sample carries tens of thousands of clones, about four fifths recorded once. Sequences were derived from CD4+ or CD8+ T cells sorted from blood, sampled in a trial of the OX40 agonist ivuxolimab. The receptor set was obtained from an adult with an advanced solid tumor such as melanoma, head and neck, liver or kidney cancer. The CDR3 runs from the conserved cysteine through the conserved F or W. D genes are given only for firm matches. Expanded clones are given a class, and other clones once, few, many or no size at all.

>TRBV7-2|TRBJ1-2|.|.
CASSQAFPGGYTF
TGTGCCAGCAGCCAGGCTTTTCCTGGGGGCTACACCTTC
>TRBV4-2|TRBJ2-3|.|.
CASSQGSSTDTQYF
TGTGCCAGCAGCCAAGGGTCTAGCACAGATACGCAGTATTTT
>TRBV2|TRBJ2-2|.|.
CASSRDYTGELFF
TGTGCCAGCAGTAGGGACTACACCGGGGAGCTGTTTTTT
>TRBV7-9|TRBJ1-5|.|.
CASSHSEGYQPQHF
TGTGCCAGCAGCCATTCAGAGGGTTATCAGCCCCAGCATTTT
>TRBV21-1|TRBJ1-2|.|few
CASTWGYTF
TGTGCCAGCACCTGGGGCTACACCTTC
>TRBV5-1|TRBJ1-5|TRBD1|.
CASSSTGDGNQPQHF
TGCGCCAGCAGCTCCACAGGGGACGGAAATCAGCCCCAGCATTTT
>TRBV28|TRBJ2-2|.|.
CASMDRPRGGELFF
TGTGCCAGTATGGACAGGCCGCGGGGCGGGGAGCTGTTTTTT
>TRBV5-1|TRBJ2-3|.|.
CASSLRAVRSDTQYF
TGCGCCAGCAGCTTGAGGGCGGTGAGGTCTGATACGCAGTATTTT
>TRBV5-4|TRBJ1-2|TRBD1|.
CASSVDRGDGYTF
TGTGCCAGCAGCGTTGACAGGGGGGATGGCTACACCTTC
>TRBV19|TRBJ1-2|.|.
CASRVTGIGYGYTF
TGTGCCAGTAGAGTAACAGGGATCGGCTATGGCTACACCTTC
>TRBV2|TRBJ1-1|.|.
CASSARTTNTEAFF
TGTGCCAGCAGTGCTAGAACTACCAACACTGAAGCTTTCTTT
>TRBV5-1|TRBJ2-7|TRBD2|.
CASSLGTSGSNEQYF
TGCGCCAGCAGCTTGGGGACTAGCGGGAGTAACGAGCAGTACTTC
>TRBV2|TRBJ2-3|TRBD2|few
CASNRDYTDTQYF
TGTGCCAGCAACCGGGACTACACAGATACGCAGTATTTT
>TRBV28|TRBJ2-3|TRBD1|.
CASRLGIQGGDWTDTQYF
TGTGCCAGCAGGCTGGGAATACAGGGGGGAGACTGGACAGATACGCAGTATTTT
>TRBV9|TRBJ2-3|TRBD2|.
CASSPDSGIFTDTQYF
TGTGCCAGCAGCCCAGATAGCGGGATTTTCACAGATACGCAGTATTTT
>TRBV27|TRBJ2-7|.|.
CASRPRPGTGFEQYF
TGTGCCAGCAGACCCCGTCCCGGGACGGGTTTCGAGCAGTACTTC
>TRBV5-1|TRBJ1-3|.|.
CASSLEGGTGNTIYF
TGCGCCAGCAGCTTGGAGGGAGGGACTGGAAACACCATATATTTT
>TRBV7-2|TRBJ1-3|.|.
CASSTRWAPHSGNTIYF
TGTGCCAGCAGCACCCGGTGGGCCCCCCACTCTGGAAACACCATATATTTT
>TRBV28|TRBJ2-1|.|.
CASRTRLNEQFF
TGTGCCAGCAGAACAAGATTAAATGAGCAGTTCTTC
>TRBV11-2|TRBJ2-2|.|few
CASSPMGGGPAGELFF
TGTGCCAGCAGCCCCATGGGGGGGGGCCCCGCCGGGGAGCTGTTTTTT
>TRBV6-5|TRBJ2-4|.|.
CASSYEMQGKNIQYF
TGTGCCAGCAGTTACGAGATGCAGGGCAAAAACATTCAGTACTTC
>TRBV28|TRBJ1-2|.|few
CASSLEQYGYTF
TGTGCCAGCAGTTTGGAACAGTATGGCTACACCTTC
>TRBV5-4|TRBJ2-5|.|.
CASSLGEGRETQYF
TGTGCCAGCAGCTTGGGTGAGGGGAGAGAGACCCAGTACTTC
>TRBV15|TRBJ2-7|TRBD2|few
CATSPGIAGIYEQYF
TGTGCCACCAGCCCCGGAATAGCGGGTATCTACGAGCAGTACTTC
>TRBV5-1|TRBJ2-7|TRBD1|.
CASRSGTGPYEQYF
TGCGCCAGCAGATCCGGGACAGGACCCTACGAGCAGTACTTC
>TRBV2|TRBJ1-5|.|.
CASHSGNQPQHF
TGTGCCAGCCACTCTGGCAATCAGCCCCAGCATTTT
>TRBV4-2|TRBJ1-2|.|once
CASSQEGGGVYGYTF
TGTGCCAGCAGCCAAGAAGGGGGGGGCGTCTATGGCTACACCTTC
>TRBV5-1|TRBJ2-1|TRBD2|.
CASSLGLAGAAEQFF
TGCGCCAGCAGCTTGGGACTAGCGGGAGCAGCTGAGCAGTTCTTC
>TRBV2|TRBJ1-6|.|.
CASSLEVSSYNSPLHF
TGTGCCAGCAGCCTGGAGGTTAGCTCCTATAATTCACCCCTCCACTTT
>TRBV6-1|TRBJ1-1|.|.
CASSDLVGQAPLAFF
TGTGCCAGCAGCGACCTCGTCGGTCAGGCCCCTCTGGCTTTCTTT
>TRBV28|TRBJ1-5|.|.
CASSKLDVTYSNQPQHF
TGTGCCAGCAGTAAGCTAGACGTTACCTATAGCAATCAGCCCCAGCATTTT
>TRBV27|TRBJ2-3|TRBD2|.
CASSLGLAGRSSTDTQYF
TGTGCCAGCAGTTTAGGCCTAGCGGGCCGCTCTAGCACAGATACGCAGTATTTT
>TRBV6-5|TRBJ1-1|TRBD1|.
CASSVTGGRTEAFF
TGTGCCAGCAGTGTTACAGGGGGGAGGACTGAAGCTTTCTTT